Here is one TCR beta chain with its context. The assay was immunoSEQ multiplex PCR, and TCRdb's table has in-frame clones only and misses some. The sample contains about 29,000 clones, 91% of which appear only once. The sample comes from a study of chemoradiotherapy in HPV16-positive cancers. The sample consisted of blood, taken from a patient who underwent chemoradiotherapy. This clonotype originated in a human donor with HPV-associated anogenital cancer.

CDR3 loop: CASSPTRTDTQYF. The CDR3 DNA sequence: TGTGCCAGCAGCCCAACTCGCACAGATACGCAGTATTTT. J is TRBJ2-3 and V is TRBV6-5; no clear D gene. Germline lookup yields CDR1 MNHEY and CDR2 SVGAGI. The germline V and J ends were trimmed by 6 bases and 1 base, with 8 bases remaining between them. The CDR3 loop spans 13 amino acids.